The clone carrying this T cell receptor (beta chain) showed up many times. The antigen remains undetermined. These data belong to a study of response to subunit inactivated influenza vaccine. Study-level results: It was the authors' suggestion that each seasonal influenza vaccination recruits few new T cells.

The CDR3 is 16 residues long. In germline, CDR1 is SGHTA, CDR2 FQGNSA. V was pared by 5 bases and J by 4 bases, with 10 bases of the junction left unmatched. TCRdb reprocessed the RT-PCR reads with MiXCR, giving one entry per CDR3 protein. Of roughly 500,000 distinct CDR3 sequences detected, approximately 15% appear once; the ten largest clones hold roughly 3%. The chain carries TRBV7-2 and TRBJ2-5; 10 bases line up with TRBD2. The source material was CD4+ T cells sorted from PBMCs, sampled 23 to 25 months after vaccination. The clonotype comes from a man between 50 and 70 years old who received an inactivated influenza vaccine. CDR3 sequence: CASSPRLAGVSETQYF. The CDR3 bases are TGTGCCAGCAGCCCCCGCCTAGCGGGAGTATCAGAGACCCAGTACTTC.